The 25 T cell receptor beta chains reported below all come from one sample, sequenced in a study of neoadjuvant anti-PD-1 for oral cavity cancer. Clones were read by immunoSEQ multiplex PCR, and TCRdb kept only the in-frame ones, dropping some. The sample contains 7,000 to 9,500 clones, 50% to 70% of which appear only once. Time point reported: after neoadjuvant nivolumab, at surgical resection. The material sequenced was PBMCs, taken after nivolumab (anti-PD-1) treatment. These TCRs come from a person aged 40 to 85 with oral cavity squamous cell carcinoma.

The rearrangement joins TRBV7-2 to TRBJ2-5; D not certain. From germline, CDR1 is SGHTA and CDR2 FQGNSA. CDR3 length: 16 amino acids. Trimming left V 1 base short and J 2 bases short, with 14 bases between. Here the CDR3 reads CASSLVPKGPQETQYF. CDR3 sequence (DNA): TGTGCCAGCAGCTTAGTCCCAAAAGGCCCTCAAGAGACCCAGTACTTC.

This clone ranks as large (0.1 to 1%). The chain uses TRBV7-2 and TRBJ2-3; 8 bases match TRBD1. This CDR3 has 16 amino acids. With V trimmed by 1 base and J by 2 bases, 5 bases remained unmatched. The germline gives CDR1 SGHTA, CDR2 FQGNSA. DNA of the CDR3: TGTGCCAGCAGCTTAGATCAGGGGGCGATCACAGATACGCAGTATTTT. This translates into CASSLDQGAITDTQYF.

As DNA, the CDR3 is TGTGCCATCAGTGGGGGAGGGAGGGACACTGAAGCTTTCTTT. The encoded protein is CAISGGGRDTEAFF. The rearrangement links TRBV10-3 to TRBJ1-1; D call uncertain. V lost 4 bases and J lost 3, with 12 bases in between. Germline assignment: CDR1 ENHRY and CDR2 SYGVKD. The CDR3 runs 14 residues.

The rearrangement links TRBV29-1 to TRBJ1-1; 9 bases agree with TRBD1. The CDR3 is 13 residues long. Trimming took 7 bases from V and 2 from J; bases not matched to a gene: 5. Germline lookup yields CDR1 SQVTM and CDR2 ANQGSEA. The CDR3 reads CSARTGENTEAFF. CDR3 nucleotide sequence: TGCAGCGCTAGGACAGGGGAAAACACTGAAGCTTTCTTT.

This chain uses TRBV7-9 with TRBJ1-1, with D unresolved. Germline assignment: CDR1 SEHNR and CDR2 FQNEAQ (reference sequence). Trimming left V 1 base short and J 6 bases short, with 6 bases between. The CDR3 consists of 12 residues. Here the CDR3 reads CASSLVLAEAFF. The CDR3 region has the DNA TGTGCCAGCAGCTTAGTGTTGGCTGAAGCTTTCTTT. Filled out from reference TRBV7-9 and TRBJ1-1, the complete variable domain reads DTGVSQNPRHKITKRGQNVTFRCDPISEHNRLYWYRQTLGQGPEFLTYFQNEAQLEKSRLLSDRFSAERPKGSFSTLEIQRTEQGDSAMYLCASSLVLAEAFFGQGTRLTVV.

This chain links TRBV28 with TRBJ1-2; 7 bases align to TRBD1. The CDR3 is 13 residues long. Germline V gene lookup returns CDR1 MDHEN and CDR2 SYDVKM. With V trimmed by 5 bases and J by 8 bases, 8 bases remained unmatched. CDR3 residues: CASSVDRAQGYTF. CDR3 coding DNA: TGTGCCAGCAGTGTCGACAGGGCTCAGGGCTACACCTTC.

This clone was seen a handful of times. The chain employs TRBV5-5 and TRBJ1-2, with 8 positions matching TRBD1. Germline V gene data show CDR1 as SGHKS and CDR2 as YYEKEE (reference sequence). The CDR3 is 14 amino acids. V lost 5 bases to trimming and J lost 6 bases; unmatched junction nucleotides: 9. The CDR3 sequence: CASRRTGSGNGYTF. CDR3 bases: TGTGCCAGCAGGCGGACAGGGAGCGGCAATGGCTACACCTTC.

The rearrangement links TRBV2 to TRBJ2-1; 16 nucleotides line up with TRBD2. The CDR3 runs to 17 residues. V was pared by 4 bases and J by 5 bases, with 5 bases of the junction left unmatched. CDR1 is SNHLY, CDR2 FYNNEI, per germline. Here the CDR3 DNA reads TGTGCCAGCAGTGGAGGGACTAGCGGGGGGGGAAACAATGAGCAGTTCTTC. Amino acid sequence: CASSGGTSGGGNNEQFF.

This clone appeared a single time. V gene TRBV5-8 combines with J gene TRBJ2-7; no clear D. This CDR3 has 11 residues. The V gene lost 0 bases and the J gene lost 4 bases, with 2 bases spanning the gap. Germline CDR1 SGHTS, CDR2 YDEGEE. The CDR3 DNA follows: TGTGCCAGCAGCTTGGGTTACGAGCAGTACTTC. Encoded protein: CASSLGYEQYF.

This clone showed up just a few times. This chain connects TRBV28 to TRBJ1-1; maybe TRBD1 (5 bases). The CDR3 is made up of 13 amino acids. CDR1 and CDR2 (germline): MDHEN, SYDVKM. The V and J ends lost 8 bases and 5 bases respectively, with 15 bases between them. CDR3 bases: TGTGCCAGCGCTGGGGCAAGAAGGACTGAAGCTTTCTTT. This gives the protein CASAGARRTEAFF. Supplemented by reference TRBV28 and TRBJ1-1, the full variable domain reads DVKVTQSSRYLVKRTGEKVFLECVQDMDHENMFWYRQDPGLGLRLIYFSYDVKMKEKGDIPEGYSVSREKKERFSLILESASTNQTSMYLCASAGARRTEAFFGQGTRLTVV.

J is TRBJ1-2 and V is TRBV21-1; TRBD1, as called in the table, went unchecked against the DNA. TRBV21-1 is a pseudogene segment. This CDR3 is 11 amino acids long. The CDR3 loop is CASSKTGGYTF. The CDR3 region has the DNA TGTGCCAGCAGCAAGACAGGTGGCTACACCTTC.

The V call is TRBV19, the J call TRBJ1-1; 7 bases fit TRBD1. The CDR3 length is 14 residues. Germline loops: CDR1 LNHDA, CDR2 SQIVND (reference sequence). Germline trimming cut 5 bases from V and 5 bases from J; bases unmatched to any gene: 8. The CDR3 protein is CASSARDRRTEAFF. The CDR3 bases are TGTGCCAGTAGTGCCCGGGACAGACGGACTGAAGCTTTCTTT.

This chain uses TRBV7-9 with TRBJ2-3, with TRBD1 matching 10 bases. The germline V gene has CDR1 SEHNR and CDR2 FQNEAQ (reference sequence). V lost 5 bases to trimming and J lost 5 bases; unmatched junction nucleotides: 10. This CDR3 has 16 residues. CDR3 in DNA: TGTGCCAGCAGCCTAGGGGACAGGGGATCTGAAGATACGCAGTATTTT. It codes for CASSLGDRGSEDTQYF.

This sequence joins TRBV5-1 and TRBJ2-3; perhaps D is TRBD1 or TRBD2 (5 bases each). Germline V gene data show CDR1 as SGHRS and CDR2 as YFSETQ. Trimming pared 0 bases from V and 6 bases from J, leaving 14 bases between. The CDR3 extends over 15 amino acids. The CDR3 nucleotides are TGCGCCAGCAGCTTGGACGGGGACCCCTTCGATACGCAGTATTTT. It specifies CASSLDGDPFDTQYF. Combining the CDR3 with reference TRBV5-1 and TRBJ2-3 gives the whole variable domain KAGVTQTPRYLIKTRGQQVTLSCSPISGHRSVSWYQQTPGQGLQFLFEYFSETQRNKGNFPGRFSGRQFSNSRSEMNVSTLELGDSALYLCASSLDGDPFDTQYFGPGTRLTVL.

V gene TRBV4-3 combines with J gene TRBJ2-3; a possible D gene is TRBD2 (7 bases). This CDR3 has 16 amino acids. V was trimmed by 1 base and J by 5 bases, leaving 16 bases between them. The germline V gene has CDR1 LGHNA and CDR2 YSLEER. CDR3 sequence reads: CASSQALGGQGDTQYF. The CDR3 nucleotides read TGCGCCAGCAGCCAAGCTCTGGGGGGGCAGGGAGATACGCAGTATTTT.

The V gene is TRBV4-3, the J gene TRBJ1-1; 8 bases agree with TRBD1. Germline CDR1 LGHNA, CDR2 YSLEER. This CDR3 has 16 residues. Trimming removed 0 bases from V and 11 bases from J; junction bases left unmatched: 14. This CDR3 is CASSQDVRQNRGLAFF. The CDR3, as DNA: TGCGCCAGCAGCCAAGACGTAAGGCAGAACAGGGGGTTGGCTTTCTTT.

The CDR3 DNA reads TGCAGCGCCGGACAGGGGTCCTACAATGAGCAGTTCTTC. Translated, it gives CSAGQGSYNEQFF. V usage is TRBV29-1 and J usage is TRBJ2-1; 9 nucleotides match TRBD1. CDR3 length: 13 amino acids. Germline CDR1 reads SQVTM; CDR2 reads ANQGSEA. V dropped 7 bases and J dropped 1; count of bases not matched to a gene: 2.

This chain uses TRBV11-3 with TRBJ1-1; 9 bases are a match to TRBD1. The germline V gene has CDR1 SGHNT and CDR2 YENEEA. The CDR3 sequence is 14 residues long. The V gene end was trimmed by 3 bases and the J gene end by 6 bases; junction bases not matched to a gene: 5. The CDR3 nucleotides are TGTGCCAGCAGCTTCTCCGGGGACAGGGCTGAAGCTTTCTTT. Translation gives CASSFSGDRAEAFF.

The chain links TRBV30 to TRBJ2-5; D call uncertain. This CDR3 has 15 amino acids. Germline lookup yields CDR1 GTSNPN and CDR2 SVGIG (reference sequence). V was trimmed by 2 bases and J by 3 bases, leaving 16 bases between them. CDR3 sequence (DNA): TGTGCCTGGAGTAAATTGACGGCGCAAGAAGAGACCCAGTACTTC. Translated: CAWSKLTAQEETQYF.

V gene TRBV7-9 combines with J gene TRBJ2-7, with D uncertain. The CDR3 runs to 15 residues. Looked up from germline, CDR1 is SEHNR and CDR2 is FQNEAQ (reference sequence). V was cut by 5 bases and J by 2 bases, with 16 bases left in between. The CDR3 bases are TGTGCCAGCAGCCCCACAGTAGCCAGGACCTACGAGCAGTACTTC. Translation gives CASSPTVARTYEQYF. Complete variable domain (other parts from reference TRBV7-9 and TRBJ2-7): DTGVSQNPRHKITKRGQNVTFRCDPISEHNRLYWYRQTLGQGPEFLTYFQNEAQLEKSRLLSDRFSAERPKGSFSTLEIQRTEQGDSAMYLCASSPTVARTYEQYFGPGTRLTVT.

The chain joins TRBV10-3 to TRBJ2-7, with a weak D call TRBD2 (6 bases). Trimming removed 8 bases at V and 4 bases at J, with 12 bases between. The length of the CDR3 is 12 residues. The germline CDR1 and CDR2 sequences are ENHRY and SYGVKD. In nucleotides, the CDR3 is TGTGCCATCGGCGGGGTTGGGTACGAGCAGTACTTC. Its translation: CAIGGVGYEQYF.

V gene TRBV4-3 combines with J gene TRBJ2-1; D unresolved. The V gene's germline CDR1 is LGHNA and CDR2 YSLEER. The CDR3 has 15 amino acids. The V gene lost 0 bases and the J gene lost 4 bases, with 10 bases spanning the gap. CDR3: CASSQDGVRYNEQFF. In DNA form, the CDR3 reads TGCGCCAGCAGCCAAGATGGTGTCAGGTACAATGAGCAGTTCTTC.

The gene calls are TRBV19 and TRBJ1-1; 9 bases fit TRBD1. CDR3 length: 17 residues. V lost 4 bases and J lost 1; bases outside the gene matches: 10. Germline CDR1 and CDR2: LNHDA and SQIVND (reference sequence). Written as DNA, the CDR3 is TGTGCCAGTAGTAACTTACCGGGACAGGGAAAGAACACTGAAGCTTTCTTT. It yields the protein CASSNLPGQGKNTEAFF.

For the CDR3, the DNA is TGTGCCAGTAGTATTGGACAGGGCGTAGCTGGGGCCAACGTCCTGACTTTC. Its translation is CASSIGQGVAGANVLTF. V and J are TRBV19 and TRBJ2-6, with 8 bases that match TRBD1. V shed 3 bases and J 2 bases; nucleotides not matched to a gene: 6. Germline CDR1 LNHDA, CDR2 SQIVND (reference sequence). CDR3 length: 17 amino acids.

This clone was detected a few times. This rearrangement joins TRBV5-4 to TRBJ2-5; possibly TRBD1 for D (6 bases). The CDR3 covers 14 residues. Germline lookup yields CDR1 SGHNT and CDR2 YYREEE (reference sequence). V lost 3 bases and J lost 4, with 13 bases in between. Here the CDR3 DNA reads TGTGCCAGCAGCTCCTACAGGGATGGAGAGACCCAGTACTTC. It encodes CASSSYRDGETQYF.